This TCR beta chain was found in a study of control samples from healthy donors and cancer patients. Some clones are missing from TCRdb's copy, which holds only in-frame ones; the method was immunoSEQ multiplex PCR. The data contain tens of thousands of clones, roughly 89% of them singletons. The source of this sequence is a man aged 45-60 years in good health. Specimen: blood.

This chain's CDR3 is CASSPQRGTEAFF. The CDR3 DNA sequence: TGTGCCAGCTCACCTCAGCGGGGAACTGAAGCTTTCTTT. The chain joins TRBV18 to TRBJ1-1; D call uncertain. Trimming left V 3 bases short and J 5 bases short, with 10 bases between. Looked up from germline, CDR1 is KGHSH and CDR2 is LQKENI. This CDR3 comprises 13 residues.